The present TCR beta chain was sequenced within a study of T cell repertoires in cytomegalovirus infection. This clonotype has ten or more counts. The CDR3 totals 17 residues. Trimming removed 1 base at V and 0 bases at J, with 15 bases between. Via MiXCR, TCRdb re-called the reads, giving one row per CDR3 protein. Seen here are more than 140,000 distinct CDR3 sequences, about 6.5% observed once, and the top ten hold roughly 18%. The rearrangement uses TRBV12-3 or TRBV12-4 and TRBJ1-1; D is unresolved. Sequencing used PBMCs. The TCR sequence derives from a human donor in good health (CMV status not recorded). Some clones in this sample may be carry-over from other donors' samples. CDR3 nucleotides: TGTGCCAGCAGTTTAGGCAGCATCGACGGTCTGAACACTGAAGCTTTCTTT. The encoded protein is CASSLGSIDGLNTEAFF.